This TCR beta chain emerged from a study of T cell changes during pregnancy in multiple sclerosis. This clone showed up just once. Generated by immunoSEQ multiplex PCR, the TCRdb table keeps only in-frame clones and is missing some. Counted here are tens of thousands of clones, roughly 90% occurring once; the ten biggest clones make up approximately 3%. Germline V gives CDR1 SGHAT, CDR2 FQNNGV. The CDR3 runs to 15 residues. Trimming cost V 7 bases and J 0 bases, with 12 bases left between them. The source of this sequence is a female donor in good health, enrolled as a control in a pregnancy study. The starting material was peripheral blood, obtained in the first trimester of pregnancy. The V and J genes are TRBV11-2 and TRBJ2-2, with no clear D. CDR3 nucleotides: TGTGCCAGCATCATCCCGGAGACGAACACCGGGGAGCTGTTTTTT. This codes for CASIIPETNTGELFF.